Here is one T cell receptor beta chain with its context. The data were obtained in a study of response to subunit inactivated influenza vaccine. TCRdb reprocessed the RT-PCR reads via MiXCR and lists one record per CDR3 protein. The table records 200,000 to 300,000 distinct CDR3 sequences, 10% to 15% of them present only once. Germline assignment: CDR1 LGHNA and CDR2 YNFKEQ. The CDR3 has 15 amino acids. Trimming pared 3 bases from V and 4 bases from J, leaving 16 bases between. V gene TRBV4-2 combines with J gene TRBJ2-7, with D perhaps TRBD1 or TRBD2 (6 bases each). This receptor was taken from a man aged 45-65 years who received an inactivated influenza vaccine. The source material was non-naive T cells sorted from PBMCs, sampled less than 15 days before vaccination. The CDR3 nucleotides are TGTGCCAGCAGCCAGTGGGGGGACAAGTTATACGAGCAGTACTTC. This sequence encodes CASSQWGDKLYEQYF.